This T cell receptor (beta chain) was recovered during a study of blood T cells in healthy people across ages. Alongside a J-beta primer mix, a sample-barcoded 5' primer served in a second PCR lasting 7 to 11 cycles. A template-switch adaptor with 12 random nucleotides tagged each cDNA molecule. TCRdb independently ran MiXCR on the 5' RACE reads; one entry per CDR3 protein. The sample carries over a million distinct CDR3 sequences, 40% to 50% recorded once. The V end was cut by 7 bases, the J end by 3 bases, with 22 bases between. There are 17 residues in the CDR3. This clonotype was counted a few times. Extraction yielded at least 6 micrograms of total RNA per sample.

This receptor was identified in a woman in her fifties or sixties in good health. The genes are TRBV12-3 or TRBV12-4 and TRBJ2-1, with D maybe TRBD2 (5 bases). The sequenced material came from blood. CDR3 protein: CASIPRAVGRLYNEQFF. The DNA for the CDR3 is TGTGCCAGCATCCCTCGGGCAGTAGGGAGACTCTACAATGAGCAGTTCTTC.